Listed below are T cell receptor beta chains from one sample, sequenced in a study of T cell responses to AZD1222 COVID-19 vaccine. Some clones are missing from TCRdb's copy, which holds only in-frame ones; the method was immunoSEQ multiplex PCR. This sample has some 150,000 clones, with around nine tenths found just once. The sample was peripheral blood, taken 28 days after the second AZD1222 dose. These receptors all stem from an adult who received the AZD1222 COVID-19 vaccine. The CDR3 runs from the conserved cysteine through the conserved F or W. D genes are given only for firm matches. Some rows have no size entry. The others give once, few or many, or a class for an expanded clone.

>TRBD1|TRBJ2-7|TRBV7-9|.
TGTGCCAGCAGCTCCGGACAGGAATCTTGGTCCTACGAGCAGTACTTC
CASSSGQESWSYEQYF
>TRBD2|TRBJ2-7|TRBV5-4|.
TGTGCCAGCAGCCTGGCCGCTAGCGGGGGATCCTACGAGCAGTACTTC
CASSLAASGGSYEQYF
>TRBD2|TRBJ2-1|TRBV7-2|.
TGTGCCAGCAGCCCGGGGGGGTACAATGAGCAGTTCTTC
CASSPGGYNEQFF
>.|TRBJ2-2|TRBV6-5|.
TGTGCCAGCAAATTGTCGCTCGCGAACACCGGGGAGCTGTTTTTT
CASKLSLANTGELFF
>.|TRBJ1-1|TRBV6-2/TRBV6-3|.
TGTGCCAGCAGTTACCACGGCCTTGGCGGTACTGAAGCTTTCTTT
CASSYHGLGGTEAFF
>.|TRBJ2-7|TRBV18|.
TGTGCCAGCTCACCAACGGACTACGAGCAGTACTTC
CASSPTDYEQYF
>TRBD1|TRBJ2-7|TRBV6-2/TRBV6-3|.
TGTGCCAGCAGTAACTCGGACAGGTACGAGCAGTACTTC
CASSNSDRYEQYF
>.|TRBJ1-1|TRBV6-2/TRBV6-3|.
TGTGCCAGCAGTTACTCGCGTGGGGTTCCGCCCTTTGAAGCTTTCTTT
CASSYSRGVPPFEAFF
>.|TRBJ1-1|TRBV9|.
TGTGCCAGCAGCGTAAGTGTAAACACTGAAGCTTTCTTT
CASSVSVNTEAFF
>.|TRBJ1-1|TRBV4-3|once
TGCGCCAGCAGACCCGATTCAGCGAACACTGAAGCTTTCTTT
CASRPDSANTEAFF
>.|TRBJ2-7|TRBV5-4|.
TGTGCCAGCAGCCCCTCGGAGGGGGATAGGTCCTACGAGCAGTACTTC
CASSPSEGDRSYEQYF
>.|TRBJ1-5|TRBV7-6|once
TGTGCCAGCAGCTTAGCACAGGGCCCCAATCAGCCCCAGCATTTT
CASSLAQGPNQPQHF
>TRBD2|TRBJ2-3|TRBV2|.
TGTGCCAGCAGTTCTAGCGGGGGCGCAGATACGCAGTATTTT
CASSSSGGADTQYF
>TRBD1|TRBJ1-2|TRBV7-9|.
TGTGCCAGCAGCTTACCGGACAGGAAAGGGAGCGGCTACACCTTC
CASSLPDRKGSGYTF
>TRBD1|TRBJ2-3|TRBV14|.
TGTGCCAGCAGCCAGGCTGGACAGGGAACAGATACGCAGTATTTT
CASSQAGQGTDTQYF
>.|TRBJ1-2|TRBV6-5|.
TGTGCCAGCAGTTACTCCGGGGGCATTTCGGGCTACACCTTC
CASSYSGGISGYTF
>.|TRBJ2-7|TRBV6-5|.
TGTGCCAGCACCGGAGGCGGATCTTCCCGCGAGCAGTACTTC
CASTGGGSSREQYF
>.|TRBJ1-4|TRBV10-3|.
TGTGCCATCAGTGAAAGGGACATAGGGGATGAAAAACTGTTTTTT
CAISERDIGDEKLFF
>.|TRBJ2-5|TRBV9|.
TGTGCCAGCAGCGTAGGGGTCAGAGAGACCCAGTACTTC
CASSVGVRETQYF
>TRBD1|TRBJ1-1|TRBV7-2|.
TGTGCCAGCAGCTTAGAGACAGGGACTCCTGAAGCTTTCTTT
CASSLETGTPEAFF
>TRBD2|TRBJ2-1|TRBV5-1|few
TGCGCCAGCAGCTTGACTAGCGGGGGGTACAATGAGCAGTTCTTC
CASSLTSGGYNEQFF
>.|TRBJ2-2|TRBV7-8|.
TGTGCCAGCAGCTCTAAGGACTACCCCGGGGAGCTGTTTTTT
CASSSKDYPGELFF
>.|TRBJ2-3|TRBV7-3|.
TGTGCCAGCAGCTTAGTCGGGGGACCCATACTAGATACGCAGTATTTT
CASSLVGGPILDTQYF
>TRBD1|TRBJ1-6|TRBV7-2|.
TGTGCCAGCAGACGTGACAGGGGTCGCGATTCACCCCTCCACTTT
CASRRDRGRDSPLHF
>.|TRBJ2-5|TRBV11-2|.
TGTGCCAGCAGCTCTTCCCGCCCAACCCAGTACTTC
CASSSSRPTQYF
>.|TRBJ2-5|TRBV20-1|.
TGCAGTGCTAGTACTATGCAAGAGACCCAGTACTTC
CSASTMQETQYF
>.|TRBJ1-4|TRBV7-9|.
TGTGCCAGCAGCTCCCGGGGAGGTGAAAAACTGTTTTTT
CASSSRGGEKLFF
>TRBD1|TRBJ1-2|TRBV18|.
TGTGCCAGCTCACCAGAGACAGGGGTCGTGGCTGGCTACACCTTC
CASSPETGVVAGYTF
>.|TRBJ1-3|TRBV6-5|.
TGTGCCAGCAGCCGAGGCCGGGGCAGCAAAAACACCATATATTTT
CASSRGRGSKNTIYF
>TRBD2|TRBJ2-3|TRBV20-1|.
TGCAGTGCTAGTGGACAGCGGGGGGCCTCCACAGATACGCAGTATTTT
CSASGQRGASTDTQYF
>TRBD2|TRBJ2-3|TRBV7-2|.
TGTGCCAGCAGCTTAGTAGCGGGGCCAGGCCCCTCGCCTCAATTTTTT
CASSLVAGPGPSPQFF
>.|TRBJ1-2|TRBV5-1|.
TGCGCCAGCAGCGAGGACAGCTACTATGGCTACACCTTC
CASSEDSYYGYTF
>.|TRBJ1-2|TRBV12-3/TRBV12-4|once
TGTGCCAGCAGTTTTGTCGGCGGGACCAAGTGGACCTTC
CASSFVGGTKWTF
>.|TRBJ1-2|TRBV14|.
TGTGCCAGCAGCACACAGGGTTTTGGTATGCGGTACACCTTC
CASSTQGFGMRYTF
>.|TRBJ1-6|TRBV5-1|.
TGCGCCAGCAGCTTTGAGAGCTCCTATAATTCACCCCTCCACTTT
CASSFESSYNSPLHF
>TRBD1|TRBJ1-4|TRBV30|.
TGTGCTCTGGACAGGGCAAGCTCTTTCGAAAAACTGTTTTTT
CALDRASSFEKLFF
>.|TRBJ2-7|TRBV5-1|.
TGCGCCAGCAGCTTGGGGACCGCCTGGACAGCGACGCCGGCCGAGCAGTACTTC
CASSLGTAWTATPAEQYF
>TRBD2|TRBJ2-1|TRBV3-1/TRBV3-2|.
TGTGCCAGCAGCCGTCACGGGGGGATAAATGAGCAGTTCTTC
CASSRHGGINEQFF
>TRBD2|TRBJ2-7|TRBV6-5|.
TGTGCCATTGGGACTAGTTTCGTCAACGAGCAGTACTTC
CAIGTSFVNEQYF
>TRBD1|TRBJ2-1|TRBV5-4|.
TGTGCCAGCAGCTTGGCAGGGCTAGGGACAGGGGGTAGGAATGAGCAGTTCTTC
CASSLAGLGTGGRNEQFF
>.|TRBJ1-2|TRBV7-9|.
TGTGCCAGCAGCATTGGACCGAGATATGGCTACACCTTC
CASSIGPRYGYTF
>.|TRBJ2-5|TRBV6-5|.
TGTGCCAGCAGTTCAAGGGGGGAAGAGACCCAGTACTTC
CASSSRGEETQYF
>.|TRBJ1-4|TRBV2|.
TGTGCCAGCAGGGAACCCGGGACAATGTATGAAAAACTGTTTTTT
CASREPGTMYEKLFF
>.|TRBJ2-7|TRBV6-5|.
TGTGCCAGCAGTTACGTAGGGCGGGGTCGGCCCTACGAGCAGTACTTC
CASSYVGRGRPYEQYF
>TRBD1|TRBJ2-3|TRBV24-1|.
TGTGCCACCAGTGATTTATCACAGGGGTTTCACACAGATACGCAGTATTTT
CATSDLSQGFHTDTQYF